This T cell receptor (beta chain) emerged from a study of blood T cell repertoires in COVID-19. Residents of approximately 25 US areas, aged roughly 18 to 89 years, made up the participants. Participant-reported clinical history was the basis for cohort assignment. The study counted Cohort 3 donors as recovered given two negative PCRs, clearance, or symptom resolution. Trimming took off 1 base at V and 10 bases at J, with 20 bases between the two ends. The CDR3 totals 16 residues. The germline V gene encodes CDR1 MNHEY and CDR2 SMNVEV (reference sequence). Per the original data handling: Counts of nucleated cells, estimated from reference gene primer amplification, were obtained. TCRdb's table, derived via immunoSEQ multiplex PCR, lists solely in-frame clones and lacks some. Clone size and V and J calls were adopted from that table, with D and trimming inferred from the DNA. The table records under 200,000 clones, about 84% of them present only once.

The sequenced sample was PBMCs or T cells enriched from blood (not recorded which). This sequence was found in a man in his forties or fifties who had recovered from COVID-19. The chain links TRBV27 to TRBJ2-1; possible D gene TRBD2, 6 bases. CDR3 sequence (DNA): TGTGCCAGCAGTTTATATGCGCGGGGCTGGGGCTCAGAGCAGTTCTTC. Protein product: CASSLYARGWGSEQFF.